This section outlines one TCR beta chain sequence together with its context. Antigen unknown. With 10 bases clipped from V and 2 bases from J, the junction kept 11 bases outside the gene matches. Germline V CDR1 and CDR2: MNHNS, SASEGT. The CDR3 totals 15 residues. This sample stems from a study of T-cell reconstitution after alpha-beta-depleted transplantation in children. Overall study findings and caveats: Reports say that about two months after transplant, the alpha-beta T cells came out of several hundred graft clones that had expanded. In some patients, recipient T cells and intrathymic progenitors surviving conditioning explained high day-60 diversity. One year post-transplant, T-cell counts and diversity were largely derived from T cells produced anew.

Unique molecular identifiers were incorporated during preparation of the TCRbeta library. TCRdb analysed the PCR reads with MiXCR anew, one entry per CDR3 protein. The sample yields 450,000 to 600,000 distinct CDR3 sequences, 10% seen once. The origin of this receptor is a child between 2 and 9 years old with inherited bone marrow failure, due to receive a stem cell transplant. The V call is TRBV6-1, the J call TRBJ2-3, with 8 nucleotides matching TRBD1. The source material was PBMCs, sampled before TCRalphabeta/CD19-depleted stem cell transplant. In DNA form, the CDR3 reads TGTGCCACCACGTGGGACAGGCGATTCACAGATACGCAGTATTTT. This translates into CATTWDRRFTDTQYF.